This paragraph reports one TCR beta chain. Its specificity is unknown. This sample was taken from a study of T cell responses to AZD1222 COVID-19 vaccine. The wider study: The study pooled second doses at about 4 or about 12 weeks. Findings and limits, study-wide: With dominance at 160-218 and 743-854, vaccine-associated CD4 TCRs spanned spike. After two AZD1222 doses, spike-specific TCR breadth and depth rose versus day 0.

Deletions cut 3 bases from V and 6 bases from J, with 12 bases between. Per germline, CDR1 SGHNT and CDR2 YYREEE (reference sequence). The CDR3 runs 13 residues. Repertoires were generated with immunoSEQ multiplex PCR, while TCRdb's copy carries only in-frame clones and drops some. Of 46,000 or so clones listed, roughly 80% were seen once; the top ten hold around 7%. The V and J genes are TRBV5-4 and TRBJ1-2; D possibly corresponds to TRBD1 (5 bases). The sequence was collected from an adult in good health. This specimen was peripheral blood, taken on day 0 of AZD1222 vaccination. The chain's CDR3 is CASSSTMTDGYTF. The CDR3 nucleotides read TGTGCCAGCAGCTCCACAATGACAGATGGCTACACCTTC.